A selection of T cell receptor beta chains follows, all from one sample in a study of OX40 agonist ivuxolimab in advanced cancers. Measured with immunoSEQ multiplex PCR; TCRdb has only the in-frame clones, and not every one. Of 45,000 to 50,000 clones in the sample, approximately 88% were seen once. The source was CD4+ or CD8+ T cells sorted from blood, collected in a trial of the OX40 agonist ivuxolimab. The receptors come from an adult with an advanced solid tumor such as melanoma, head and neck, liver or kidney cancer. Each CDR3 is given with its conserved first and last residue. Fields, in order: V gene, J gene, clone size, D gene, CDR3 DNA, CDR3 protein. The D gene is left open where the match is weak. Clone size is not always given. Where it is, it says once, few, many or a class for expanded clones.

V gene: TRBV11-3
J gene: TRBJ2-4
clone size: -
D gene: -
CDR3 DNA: TGTGCCAGCAGCCTGGGCCTAGAACACATTCAGTACTTC
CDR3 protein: CASSLGLEHIQYF

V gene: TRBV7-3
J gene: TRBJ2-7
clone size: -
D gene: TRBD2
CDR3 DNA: TGCGCCAGCAGCCCAACACTAGCGGGAGACTACGAGCAGTACTTC
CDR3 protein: CASSPTLAGDYEQYF

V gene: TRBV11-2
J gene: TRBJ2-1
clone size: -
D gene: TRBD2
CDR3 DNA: TGTGCCAGCAGCTTAGTGGTCGGGAGGGCCGTCAATGAGCAGTTCTTC
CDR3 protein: CASSLVVGRAVNEQFF

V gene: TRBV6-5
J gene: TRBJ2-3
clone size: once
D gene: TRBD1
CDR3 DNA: TGTGCCAGCAGCTTGGGACAGGGGAAGGATACGCAGTATTTT
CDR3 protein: CASSLGQGKDTQYF

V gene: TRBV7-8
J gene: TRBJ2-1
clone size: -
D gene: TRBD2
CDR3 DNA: TGTGCCAGCAGCCAACTAGCGGGAGTTCGGAATGAGCAGTTCTTC
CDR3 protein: CASSQLAGVRNEQFF

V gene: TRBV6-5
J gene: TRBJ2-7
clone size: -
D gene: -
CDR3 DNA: TGTGCCAGCAGTTACTCGACAAGGGGAGACTACGAGCAGTACTTC
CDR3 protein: CASSYSTRGDYEQYF

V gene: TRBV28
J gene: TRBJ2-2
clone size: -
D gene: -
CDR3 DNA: TGTGCCAGCAGTTTGCCCCCCGGGGAGCTGTTTTTT
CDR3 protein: CASSLPPGELFF

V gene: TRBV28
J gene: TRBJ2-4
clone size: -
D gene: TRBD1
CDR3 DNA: TGTGCCAGCGGCCAGGGGGTACCCAAAAACATTCAGTACTTC
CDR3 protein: CASGQGVPKNIQYF

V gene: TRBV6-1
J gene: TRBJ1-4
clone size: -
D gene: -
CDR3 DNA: TGTGCCAGCAGGCTATCAAATGAAAAACTGTTTTTT
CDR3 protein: CASRLSNEKLFF

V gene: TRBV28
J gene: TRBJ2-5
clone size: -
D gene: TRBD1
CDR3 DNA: TGTGCCAGCAGTTCCAGACAGGGGTTGAAAGAGACCCAGTACTTC
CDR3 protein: CASSSRQGLKETQYF

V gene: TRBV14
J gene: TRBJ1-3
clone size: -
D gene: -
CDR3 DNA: TGTGCCAGCAGCAGACAGAGCTCTGGAAACACCATATATTTT
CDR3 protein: CASSRQSSGNTIYF

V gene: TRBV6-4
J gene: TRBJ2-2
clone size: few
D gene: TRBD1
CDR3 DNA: TGTGCCAGCAGTGACTCGAAACAGGGGCTCGGGGAGCTGTTTTTT
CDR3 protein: CASSDSKQGLGELFF

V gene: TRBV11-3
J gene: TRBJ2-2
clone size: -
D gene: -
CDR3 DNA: TGTGCCAGCAGCTTTGAAGGGTCAGGGGAGCTGTTTTTT
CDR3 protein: CASSFEGSGELFF

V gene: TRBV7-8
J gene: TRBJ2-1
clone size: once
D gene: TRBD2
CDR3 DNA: TGTGCCAGCAGCGTAATGGCCTTAGCGGGAGCCTACAATGAGCAGTTCTTC
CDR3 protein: CASSVMALAGAYNEQFF

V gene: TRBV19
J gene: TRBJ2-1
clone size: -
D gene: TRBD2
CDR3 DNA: TGTGCCAGTAGTATTCAGTTGGGACTAGCGGGAGTGTATGAGCAGTTCTTC
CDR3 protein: CASSIQLGLAGVYEQFF

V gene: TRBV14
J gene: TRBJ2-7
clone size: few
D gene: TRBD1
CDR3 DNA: TGTGCCAGCAGCCCCACAGGGGTATCCCTGGACTTC
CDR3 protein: CASSPTGVSLDF

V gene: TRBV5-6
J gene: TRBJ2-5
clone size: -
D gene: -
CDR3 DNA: TGTGCCAGCAGCTTGGCGAGATCAGGACAACTGAAAGAGACCCAGTACTTC
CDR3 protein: CASSLARSGQLKETQYF

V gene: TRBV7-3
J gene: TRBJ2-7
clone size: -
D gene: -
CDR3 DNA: TGTGCCAGCAGCTTAATGGGCGGCACCTACGAGCAGTACTTC
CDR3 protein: CASSLMGGTYEQYF

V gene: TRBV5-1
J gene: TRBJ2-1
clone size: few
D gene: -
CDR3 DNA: TGCGCCAGCAGCTTGGGGGACGGTCACAATGAGCAGTTCTTC
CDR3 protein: CASSLGDGHNEQFF

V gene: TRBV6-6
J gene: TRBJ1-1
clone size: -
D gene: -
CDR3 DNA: TGTGCCAGCAGTTACTCGATGGCGGGCACTGAAGCTTTCTTT
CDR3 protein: CASSYSMAGTEAFF

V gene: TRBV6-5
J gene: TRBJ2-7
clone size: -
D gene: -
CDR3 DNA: TGTGCCAGCAGGCGGACAGAACCCTACGAGCAGTACTTC
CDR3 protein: CASRRTEPYEQYF

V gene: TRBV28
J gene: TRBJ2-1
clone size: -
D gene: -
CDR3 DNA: TGTGCCAGCAGGGGTCGGGGTCTTCTTTACAATGGGCAGTTCTTC
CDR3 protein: CASRGRGLLYNGQFF

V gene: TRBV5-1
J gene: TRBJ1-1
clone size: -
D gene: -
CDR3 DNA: TGCGCCAGCAGCGCAGGGTTGACCCCCACTGAAGCTTTCTTT
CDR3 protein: CASSAGLTPTEAFF

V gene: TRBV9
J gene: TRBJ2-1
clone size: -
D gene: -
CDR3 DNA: TGTGCCAGCAGCGCCTCTGACAGACCTAGCTCCTACAATGAGCAGTTCTTC
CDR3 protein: CASSASDRPSSYNEQFF

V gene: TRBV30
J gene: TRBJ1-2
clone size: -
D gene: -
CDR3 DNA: TGTGCCTGGGAGGGGGGAGCTAACTATGGCTACACCTTC
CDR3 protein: CAWEGGANYGYTF

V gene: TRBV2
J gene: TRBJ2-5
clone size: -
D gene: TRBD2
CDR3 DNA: TGTGCCAGCATCCTAGGGGGACTAGCGGGCAAAGAGACCCAGTACTTC
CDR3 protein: CASILGGLAGKETQYF

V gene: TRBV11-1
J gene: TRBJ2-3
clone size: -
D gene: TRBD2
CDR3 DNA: TGTGCCAGCAGCCCCTCTTCGCGGGAGACAGATACGCAGTATTTT
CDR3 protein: CASSPSSRETDTQYF

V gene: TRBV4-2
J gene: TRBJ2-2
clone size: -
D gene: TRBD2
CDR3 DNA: TGTGCCAGCAGCCATCCCGGGACTAGCCCCACCGGGGAGCTGTTTTTT
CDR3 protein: CASSHPGTSPTGELFF

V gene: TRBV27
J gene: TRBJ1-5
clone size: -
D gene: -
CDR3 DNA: TGTGCCAGCAGTCTCAACGGCCAGCCCCAGCATTTT
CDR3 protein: CASSLNGQPQHF

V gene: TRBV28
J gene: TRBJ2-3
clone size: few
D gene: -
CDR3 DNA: TGTGCCAGCAGCCAAGGGGCAGATACGCAGTATTTT
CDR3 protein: CASSQGADTQYF

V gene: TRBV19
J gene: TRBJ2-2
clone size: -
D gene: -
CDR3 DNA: TGTGCCAGTAGTATAAGGAGGTCCACCGGGGAGCTGTTTTTT
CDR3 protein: CASSIRRSTGELFF

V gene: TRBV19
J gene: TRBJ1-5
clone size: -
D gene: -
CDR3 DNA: TGTGCCAGTAGTGCTTTATTCCCGCCGGATCAGCCCCAGCATTTT
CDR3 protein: CASSALFPPDQPQHF

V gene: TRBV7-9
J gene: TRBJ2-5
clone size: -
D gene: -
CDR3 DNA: TGTGCCAGCAGCCTAAAGAGGGACCCTGCGTACCAAGAGACCCAGTACTTC
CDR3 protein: CASSLKRDPAYQETQYF

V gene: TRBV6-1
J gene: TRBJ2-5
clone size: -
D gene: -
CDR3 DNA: TGTGCCAGCAGTCCCAGGTCCAGGGCCTCGGAAAACTTC
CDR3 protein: CASSPRSRASENF

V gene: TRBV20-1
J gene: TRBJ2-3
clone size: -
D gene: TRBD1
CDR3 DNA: TGCAGCCCGGGACAGGCAAGGTATTTT
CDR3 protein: CSPGQARYF

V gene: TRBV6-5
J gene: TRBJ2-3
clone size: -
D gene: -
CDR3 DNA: TGTGCCACCCATAGAAAGGGACTCCCTGCTGCGCAGTATTTT
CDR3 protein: CATHRKGLPAAQYF

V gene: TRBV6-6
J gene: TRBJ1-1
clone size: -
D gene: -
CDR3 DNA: TGTGCCAGCAACCCCGGACATGGGCTGAACACTGAAGCTTTCTTT
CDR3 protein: CASNPGHGLNTEAFF

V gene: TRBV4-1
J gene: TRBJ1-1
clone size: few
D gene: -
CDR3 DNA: TGCGCCAGCAGCCCTTTACTGGACGGCAACACTGAAGCTTTCTTT
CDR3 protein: CASSPLLDGNTEAFF

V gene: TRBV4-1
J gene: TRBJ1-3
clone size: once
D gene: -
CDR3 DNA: TGCGCCAGCAGCCAAAGTAGTCAAGCTTCTGGAAACACCATATATTTT
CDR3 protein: CASSQSSQASGNTIYF

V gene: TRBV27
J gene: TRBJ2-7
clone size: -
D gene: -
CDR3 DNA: TGTGCCAGCAGTTTAGGTCGGCGGACCTACGAGCAGTACTTC
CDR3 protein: CASSLGRRTYEQYF

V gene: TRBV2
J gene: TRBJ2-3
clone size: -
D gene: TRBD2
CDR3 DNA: TGTGCCAGCAGGAACCCCCTAGCGGGAGGGTTTAGAGATACGCAGTATTTT
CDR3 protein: CASRNPLAGGFRDTQYF

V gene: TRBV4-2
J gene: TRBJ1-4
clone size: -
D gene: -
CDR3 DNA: TGTGCCAGCAGCCAAGATCCGGGGGCGAGAGGGACTAATGAAAAACTGTTTTTT
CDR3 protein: CASSQDPGARGTNEKLFF

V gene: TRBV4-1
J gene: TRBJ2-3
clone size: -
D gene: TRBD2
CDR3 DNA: TGCGCCAGCAGCCAAGAACGGAGCGGGAGGGTAGATACGCAGTATTTT
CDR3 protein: CASSQERSGRVDTQYF

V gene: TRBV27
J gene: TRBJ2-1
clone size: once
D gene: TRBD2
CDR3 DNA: TGTGCCAGCAGTTCGGGACTAGCGGGAGGGGAGCAGTTCTTC
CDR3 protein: CASSSGLAGGEQFF

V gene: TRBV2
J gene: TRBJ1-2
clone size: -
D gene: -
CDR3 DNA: TGTGCCAGCAGTGTTACCCCGCGAGAAAGCTACACCTTC
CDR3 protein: CASSVTPRESYTF

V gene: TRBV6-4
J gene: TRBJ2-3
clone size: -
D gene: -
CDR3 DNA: TGTGCCAGCAGTGACTCGGGGGGCGGCACAGATACGCAGTATTTT
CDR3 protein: CASSDSGGGTDTQYF

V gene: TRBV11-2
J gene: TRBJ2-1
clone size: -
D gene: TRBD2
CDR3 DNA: TGTGCCAGCAGCTTTGCTAGCGGTGCCTACAATGAGCAGTTCTTC
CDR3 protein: CASSFASGAYNEQFF

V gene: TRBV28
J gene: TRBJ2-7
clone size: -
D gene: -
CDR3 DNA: TGTGCCAGCAGTTTTGCCAGATACGAGCAGTACTTC
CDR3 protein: CASSFARYEQYF

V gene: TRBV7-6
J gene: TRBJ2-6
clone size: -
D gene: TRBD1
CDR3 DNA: TGTGCCAGCAGCTCGGACAGGGGAGCCAGAACTGGGGCCAACGTCCTGACTTTC
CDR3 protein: CASSSDRGARTGANVLTF

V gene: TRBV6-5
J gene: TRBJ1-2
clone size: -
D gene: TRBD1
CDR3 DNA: TGTGCCAGCAGCCAGGGGGCGCGGTATGGCTACACCTTC
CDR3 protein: CASSQGARYGYTF

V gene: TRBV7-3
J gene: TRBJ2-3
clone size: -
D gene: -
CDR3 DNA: TGTGCCAGCAGCTTAACGGGGGTTCTAACAGATACGCAGTATTTT
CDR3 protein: CASSLTGVLTDTQYF

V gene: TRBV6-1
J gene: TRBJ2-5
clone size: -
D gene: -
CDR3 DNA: TGTGCCAGCAGTGAAGAAGATACAGGTTGGCAAGAGACCCAGTACTTC
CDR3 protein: CASSEEDTGWQETQYF